A single sample is the source of the 30 T cell receptor beta chains below, sequenced in a study of shared clonotypes between healthy human individuals. The protocol was immunoSEQ multiplex PCR, while the TCRdb copy is restricted to in-frame clones and leaves out a portion. This table holds millions of clones, roughly 94% found once. Sample: naive CD4+ T cells sorted from blood. As for subset: CD45RA+ positively selected. The receptors stem from a man younger than 35 in good health.

The chain links TRBV30 to TRBJ1-4; 8 positions match TRBD1. J was trimmed by 8 bases and V by 3 bases; bases with no gene match: 11. The germline V gene has CDR1 GTSNPN and CDR2 SVGIG (reference sequence). The CDR3 has 15 residues. The CDR3 bases are TGTGCCTGGAGCCCTCCTCGCAGGGGGCCCGAAAAACTGTTTTTT. This encodes CAWSPPRRGPEKLFF.

The chain carries TRBV27 and TRBJ2-2, with TRBD1 as a possible D gene (6 bases). Trimming took off 8 bases at V and 6 bases at J, with 7 bases between the two ends. The CDR3 is 11 residues long. Germline V lookup: CDR1 MNHEY, CDR2 SMNVEV (reference sequence). Written as DNA, the CDR3 is TGTGCCAGCCGGACAGCCGGGGAGCTGTTTTTT. Amino acid sequence: CASRTAGELFF.

This clone was detected only once. The chain joins TRBV2 to TRBJ2-1, with D perhaps TRBD1 or TRBD2 (5 bases each). CDR1 is SNHLY and CDR2 is FYNNEI in the germline V gene. The CDR3 spans 13 residues. V was clipped by 6 bases and J by 7 bases, with 13 bases between them. CDR3 sequence: CASSGTPGNEQFF. CDR3 DNA sequence: TGTGCCAGCAGCGGGACCCCGGGGAATGAGCAGTTCTTC.

The CDR3 nucleotides are TGTGCCAGCAGTGAAGAAGGGGGAGGGATTAGCAATCAGCCCCAGCATTTT. Its protein product is CASSEEGGGISNQPQHF. The J gene is TRBJ1-5, the V gene TRBV6-1, with a possible D match to TRBD1 (6 bases). Germline loops: CDR1 MNHNS, CDR2 SASEGT. The CDR3 sequence is 17 residues long. V gave up 1 base and J gave up 0 bases, with 13 bases separating them.

The chain has TRBV28 and TRBJ2-7, with 7 bases that match TRBD2. Per the germline V gene, CDR1 is MDHEN and CDR2 is SYDVKM. The CDR3 is 15 residues long. The V and J ends lost 6 bases and 5 bases, in that order; junction bases with no gene match: 13. CDR3 coding DNA: TGTGCCAGCAGGGCGGGGTTGGGACTATTCAACGAGCAGTACTTC. This gives the protein CASRAGLGLFNEQYF. Looking up the rest from reference TRBV28 and TRBJ2-7 gives the full variable domain: DVKVTQSSRYLVKRTGEKVFLECVQDMDHENMFWYRQDPGLGLRLIYFSYDVKMKEKGDIPEGYSVSREKKERFSLILESASTNQTSMYLCASRAGLGLFNEQYFGPGTRLTVT.

This chain uses TRBV18 with TRBJ2-7; 8 positions agree with TRBD2. The germline CDR1 and CDR2 sequences are KGHSH and LQKENI. This CDR3 has 13 residues. Unmatched junction bases numbered 5, after V lost 8 bases and J lost 2 bases. The CDR3 DNA sequence: TGTGCCAGCCTGGAGCGGGAGCCCTACGAGCAGTACTTC. It translates to CASLEREPYEQYF.

The V call is TRBV7-2, the J call TRBJ2-1; a possible D gene is TRBD2 (6 bases). This CDR3 is built from 14 residues. The germline CDR1 and CDR2 sequences are SGHTA and FQGNSA. V shed 7 bases and J shed 4 bases, with 14 bases lying between them. In DNA form, the CDR3 reads TGTGCCAGCACCCTGGGGGGAAAGTACAATGAGCAGTTCTTC. It specifies CASTLGGKYNEQFF.

V gene TRBV2 combines with J gene TRBJ2-7; 11 bases match TRBD1. Germline loops: CDR1 SNHLY, CDR2 FYNNEI. The CDR3 extends over 14 amino acids. Germline trimming cut 6 bases from V and 4 bases from J; bases unmatched to any gene: 5. The CDR3 coding sequence is TGTGCCAGCAGCCACGGACAGGGGGCTTACGAGCAGTACTTC. Protein: CASSHGQGAYEQYF.

The rearrangement uses TRBV7-2 and TRBJ1-1; D is perhaps TRBD1 (5 bases). V gave up 8 bases and J gave up 0 bases, with 13 bases separating them. This CDR3 has 14 amino acids. Germline assignment: CDR1 SGHTA and CDR2 FQGNSA. The CDR3 nucleotides read TGTGCCAGCGCGCGGGGCAGGATGAACACTGAAGCTTTCTTT. This encodes CASARGRMNTEAFF.

A remark on this clone: This sample includes further DNA sequences coding for the same CDR3. The genes are TRBV10-1 and TRBJ2-7; possibly TRBD1 for D (6 bases). This CDR3 has 14 residues. Germline V gives CDR1 WNHNN, CDR2 SYGVQD (reference sequence). Trimming left V 0 bases short and J 5 bases short, with 11 bases between. The CDR3 spells CASSESGRGHEQYF. CDR3 in DNA: TGCGCCAGCAGTGAGTCCGGCAGGGGCCACGAGCAGTACTTC.

The chain recombines TRBV29-1 with TRBJ2-1, with 9 bases identical to TRBD1. Per germline, CDR1 SQVTM and CDR2 ANQGSEA. The CDR3 covers 12 residues. Germline trimming cut 4 bases from V and 8 bases from J; bases unmatched to any gene: 3. CDR3 protein: CSVAQGAYEQFF. CDR3 bases: TGCAGCGTTGCACAGGGGGCATATGAGCAGTTCTTC.

The chain has TRBV20-1 and TRBJ2-3, with no clear D. CDR1 and CDR2 from the germline V gene are DFQATT and SNEGSKA (reference sequence). V was cut by 5 bases and J by 3 bases, with 6 bases left in between. CDR3 length equals 11 residues. The CDR3 here is CSAELTDTQYF. The DNA of the CDR3 is TGCAGTGCTGAACTGACAGATACGCAGTATTTT.

The chain has TRBV6-1 and TRBJ1-1; D unresolved. V dropped 6 bases and J dropped 1 base, with 6 bases sitting between them. Germline V CDR1 and CDR2: MNHNS, SASEGT. The length of the CDR3 is 12 residues. This chain's CDR3 is CASRAGNTEAFF. DNA of the CDR3: TGTGCCAGCAGGGCGGGGAACACTGAAGCTTTCTTT.

This sequence joins TRBV15 and TRBJ1-5, with D unclear. This CDR3 spans 12 amino acids. Trimming stripped 2 bases from V and 5 bases from J, with 4 bases between. Germline lookup yields CDR1 LNHNV and CDR2 YYDKDF (reference sequence). CDR3 DNA: TGTGCCACCAGCAGACTTGATCAGCCCCAGCATTTT. Translated: CATSRLDQPQHF.

The chain uses TRBV28 and TRBJ1-1, with D perhaps TRBD1 (6 bases). This CDR3 is 13 amino acids long. V was clipped by 7 bases and J by 5 bases, with 14 bases between them. Germline CDR1 is MDHEN and CDR2 is SYDVKM. CDR3 loop: CASIDTGKTEAFF. In DNA, the CDR3 is TGTGCCAGCATCGATACAGGGAAAACTGAAGCTTTCTTT.

Worth noting for this clone: Other DNA sequences in this specimen translate into the identical CDR3. DNA of the CDR3: TGTGCCAGCAGTGGACAGGGGGCGAGTAACAATCAGCCCCAGCATTTT. Protein: CASSGQGASNNQPQHF. The chain employs TRBV2 and TRBJ1-5; 10 nucleotides line up with TRBD1. Germline V gives CDR1 SNHLY, CDR2 FYNNEI. The CDR3 spans 16 residues. The ends lost 4 bases at V and 3 bases at J; junction bases unmatched: 6.

This chain uses TRBV6-1 with TRBJ1-1; 7 nucleotides agree with TRBD1. V dropped 2 bases and J dropped 6; count of bases not matched to a gene: 3. The CDR3 spans 13 residues. The germline gives CDR1 MNHNS, CDR2 SASEGT. The CDR3 here is CASSERQGAEAFF. In nucleotides, the CDR3 is TGTGCCAGCAGTGAAAGACAGGGCGCTGAAGCTTTCTTT.

The chain couples TRBV4-1 to TRBJ1-2, with 9 bases lining up with TRBD1. The CDR3 has 16 amino acids. Germline CDR1 reads MGHRA; CDR2 reads YSYEKL. J gave up 2 bases and V 4 bases, and 8 bases lay outside the gene matches. CDR3 in DNA: TGCGCCAGCAGCCGAGGTTCCGGGACAGGGAACTATGGCTACACCTTC. Residues: CASSRGSGTGNYGYTF.

This chain links TRBV11-2 with TRBJ2-3, with no clear D. The CDR3 is made up of 15 amino acids. V was pared by 0 bases and J by 2 bases, with 9 bases between. From germline, CDR1 is SGHAT and CDR2 FQNNGV. Here the CDR3 reads CASSLDRAPTDTQYF. The CDR3 DNA sequence: TGTGCCAGCAGCTTAGACCGGGCTCCCACAGATACGCAGTATTTT. The full variable domain, its missing parts supplied by reference TRBV11-2 and TRBJ2-3, is EAGVAQSPRYKIIEKRQSVAFWCNPISGHATLYWYQQILGQGPKLLIQFQNNGVVDDSQLPKDRFSAERLKGVDSTLKIQPAKLEDSAVYLCASSLDRAPTDTQYFGPGTRLTVL.

The gene calls are TRBV5-1 and TRBJ1-5, with TRBD1 as a possible D gene (5 bases). The CDR3 loop spans 14 amino acids. Trimming pared 4 bases from V and 11 bases from J, leaving 19 bases between. Germline V lookup: CDR1 SGHRS, CDR2 YFSETQ. CDR3: CASSPQGDSWAQHF. The CDR3, as DNA: TGCGCCAGCAGCCCACAAGGGGACTCCTGGGCCCAGCATTTT.

The chain combines TRBV11-2 with TRBJ1-4; D call uncertain. The CDR3 length is 11 residues. Trimming left V 5 bases short and J 7 bases short, with 5 bases between. The germline gives CDR1 SGHAT, CDR2 FQNNGV. CDR3 in DNA: TGTGCCAGCAGCGCCCTTGAAAAACTGTTTTTT. It yields the protein CASSALEKLFF.

The chain's CDR3 is CASGRQGIGYEQYF. CDR3 bases: TGTGCCAGCGGGAGACAGGGAATCGGCTACGAGCAGTACTTC. The chain carries TRBV2 and TRBJ2-7; the match to TRBD1 covers 7 bases. V gave up 8 bases and J gave up 3 bases; unmatched junction bases: 10. CDR3 size: 14 residues. Germline loops: CDR1 SNHLY, CDR2 FYNNEI.

V and J are TRBV7-2 and TRBJ1-5; possible D gene TRBD1, 6 bases. Trimming stripped 1 base from V and 4 bases from J, with 11 bases between. Germline V lookup: CDR1 SGHTA, CDR2 FQGNSA. The CDR3 runs 15 residues. The CDR3 nucleotides are TGTGCCAGCAGCTTAGGGACAGTACCGAATCAGCCCCAGCATTTT. It codes for CASSLGTVPNQPQHF. Full variable domain (missing parts from reference TRBV7-2 and TRBJ1-5): GAGVSQSPSNKVTEKGKDVELRCDPISGHTALYWYRQSLGQGLEFLIYFQGNSAPDKSGLPSDRFSAERTGGSVSTLTIQRTQQEDSAVYLCASSLGTVPNQPQHFGDGTRLSIL.

V usage is TRBV5-1 and J usage is TRBJ2-3, with D maybe TRBD2 (6 bases). Germline CDR1 reads SGHRS; CDR2 reads YFSETQ. V was trimmed by 4 bases and J by 2 bases, leaving 17 bases between them. This CDR3 has 16 residues. CDR3 coding DNA: TGCGCCAGCAGCCCGAGGGGACTTCAAAACACAGATACGCAGTATTTT. This translates into CASSPRGLQNTDTQYF.

The chain recombines TRBV5-1 with TRBJ1-6; D is undetermined. V was cut by 0 bases and J by 10 bases, with 14 bases left in between. Germline values: CDR1 SGHRS, CDR2 YFSETQ. CDR3 length: 15 amino acids. CDR3 sequence: CASSLVGLGSSPLHF. In DNA, the CDR3 is TGCGCCAGCAGCTTGGTCGGCCTCGGCTCATCACCCCTCCACTTT.

The gene calls are TRBV28 and TRBJ2-3; 9 bases are shared with TRBD1. The CDR3 has 16 amino acids. The junction had 14 bases not matched to a gene; V was cut back by 6 bases and J by 7 bases. In germline, CDR1 is MDHEN, CDR2 SYDVKM. As DNA, the CDR3 is TGTGCCAGCAGACCTTCCCCGGGACAGGGAGAAAATACGCAGTATTTT. Its protein is CASRPSPGQGENTQYF.

The genes are TRBV10-1 and TRBJ1-5, with D perhaps matching TRBD1 (5 bases). Trimming pared 0 bases from V and 4 bases from J, leaving 7 bases between. The CDR3 sequence is 14 residues long. The germline gives CDR1 WNHNN, CDR2 SYGVQD (reference sequence). In DNA, the CDR3 is TGCGCCAGCAGTGAGTCAGGGGTTAATCAGCCCCAGCATTTT. Residues: CASSESGVNQPQHF.

The chain is built from TRBV10-1 and TRBJ2-1; 8 bases line up with TRBD2. CDR1 and CDR2 (germline): WNHNN, SYGVQD (reference sequence). CDR3 length: 13 amino acids. V dropped 2 bases and J dropped 9; count of bases not matched to a gene: 3. DNA for the CDR3: TGCGCCAGCAGTGAGATTCTAGCGGGTGAGCAGTTCTTC. Translation: CASSEILAGEQFF.

The gene calls are TRBV30 and TRBJ1-6; possibly TRBD1 for D (5 bases). This CDR3 is built from 13 residues. CDR1 is GTSNPN and CDR2 is SVGIG in the germline V gene (reference sequence). V lost 3 bases, J lost 4 bases, and 7 bases lay in between. CDR3 in amino acids: CAWRGVYNSPLHF. CDR3 nucleotide sequence: TGTGCCTGGAGAGGGGTGTATAATTCACCCCTCCACTTT.

This rearrangement joins TRBV10-3 to TRBJ2-1; either TRBD1 or TRBD2 may supply D (5 bases each). Germline CDR1 is ENHRY and CDR2 is SYGVKD. V dropped 2 bases and J dropped 3 bases, with 17 bases sitting between them. CDR3 length: 17 amino acids. The CDR3 DNA reads TGTGCCATCAGTGAGCCCCGTAATGGGGGATTCTACAATGAGCAGTTCTTC. Translating gives CAISEPRNGGFYNEQFF.